A selection of T cell receptor beta chains follows, all from one sample in a study of CXCR3-negative and CXCR3-positive naive CD8 T cells. TCRdb reanalyzed the 5' RACE reads and collapses them to one entry per CDR3 protein, without DNA. This sample contains approximately 59,000 distinct CDR3 sequences. Source material: naive CXCR3+ CD8+ T cells from blood. Every receptor here comes from a human donor in good health. Some clones in this sample may be carry-over from other donors' samples. Both conserved end residues are part of each CDR3.

len: 12; v_gene: TRBV5-1; j_gene: TRBJ2-7; CDR3aa: CASSEDRGEQYF
len: 15; v_gene: TRBV4-1; j_gene: TRBJ2-7; CDR3aa: CASSLSEQGSYEQYF
len: 14; v_gene: TRBV5-1; j_gene: TRBJ1-1; CDR3aa: CASSLGPVGAEAFF
len: 17; v_gene: TRBV28; j_gene: TRBJ2-5; CDR3aa: CASSLGTGELILETQYF
len: 16; v_gene: TRBV15; j_gene: TRBJ2-4; CDR3aa: CATSRDPGTLKNIQYF
len: 15; v_gene: TRBV6-5; j_gene: TRBJ1-2; CDR3aa: CASSGWTGRNYGYTF
len: 15; v_gene: TRBV5-7; j_gene: TRBJ2-5; CDR3aa: CASSDAWGEEETQYF
len: 16; v_gene: TRBV6-2/TRBV6-3; j_gene: TRBJ1-5; CDR3aa: CASRADRHGVRRAQHF
len: 18; v_gene: TRBV5-1; j_gene: TRBJ2-1; CDR3aa: CASSLPLAGGRNYNEQFF
len: 13; v_gene: TRBV29-1; j_gene: TRBJ2-5; CDR3aa: CSVSTGPQETQYF
len: 15; v_gene: TRBV28; j_gene: TRBJ2-3; CDR3aa: CASSTPGLAPDTQYF
len: 12; v_gene: TRBV7-3; j_gene: TRBJ2-1; CDR3aa: CASSLVEGEQFF
len: 15; v_gene: TRBV7-2; j_gene: TRBJ2-2; CDR3aa: CASSTGGTNTGELFF
len: 15; v_gene: TRBV7-2; j_gene: TRBJ2-7; CDR3aa: CASSLGLLVSYEQYF
len: 14; v_gene: TRBV13; j_gene: TRBJ2-1; CDR3aa: CATHSGGDYNEQFF
len: 15; v_gene: TRBV6-2/TRBV6-3; j_gene: TRBJ1-2; CDR3aa: CASSSLDRADYGYTF
len: 15; v_gene: TRBV11-2; j_gene: TRBJ2-1; CDR3aa: CASSSRDRPYNEQFF
len: 15; v_gene: TRBV20-1; j_gene: TRBJ2-1; CDR3aa: CSAPRTSGKFNEQFF